One and the same sample provided the 2 T cell receptor beta chains below, sequenced in a study of immune evolution from preneoplasia to lung adenocarcinoma. Using immunoSEQ multiplex PCR, the repertoire was profiled, and TCRdb retains in-frame clones only, with some absent. The sample consists of 8,000 to 10,000 clones, over 60% of them appearing once. The sample consisted of FFPE minimally invasive lung adenocarcinoma tissue. The source of these receptors is a person between 65 and 80 years old with lung adenocarcinoma. Some clones in this sample may be carry-over from other donors' samples.

V usage is TRBV27 and J usage is TRBJ1-2, with D possibly being TRBD1 (6 bases). V lost 8 bases and J lost 5, with 15 bases in between. The germline CDR1 and CDR2 sequences are MNHEY and SMNVEV (reference sequence). This CDR3 has 13 residues. The CDR3: CASGPTGRYGYTF. The CDR3 DNA follows: TGTGCCAGCGGGCCGACAGGTCGATATGGCTACACCTTC.

The chain recombines TRBV6-6 with TRBJ2-7; 11 bases are shared with TRBD2. Trimming removed 7 bases from V and 6 bases from J; junction bases left unmatched: 11. This CDR3 is built from 15 residues. CDR1 and CDR2 (germline): MNHNY, SVGAGI (reference sequence). CDR3 region: CASTPGASGGSEQYF. For the CDR3, the DNA is TGTGCCAGCACCCCAGGGGCTAGCGGGGGGTCCGAGCAGTACTTC.